This T cell receptor beta chain was identified in a study of blood T cell repertoires in COVID-19. On the study more broadly: Acute and convalescent COVID-19 specimens originated in the United States, Italy and Spain. From T cells, B-cell-depleted T cells, or PBMCs came the material, which was cDNA or gDNA.

Symptom resolution, clearance, or two negative PCRs marked donors in Cohort 3 as recovered. The authors' processing: Amplifying reference gene primers gave estimates of nucleated cell counts. Assay used: immunoSEQ multiplex PCR; TCRdb lists only in-frame clones, some missing. Clonal size and the V and J genes are those of that table, whereas D and trimming came from the DNA. Here the sample spans a few hundred thousand clones, 87% being singletons. V dropped 6 bases and J dropped 5; count of bases not matched to a gene: 6. The length of the CDR3 is 13 residues. Per germline, CDR1 MNHEY and CDR2 SVGAGI.

This chain joins TRBV6-5 and TRBJ1-2, with 7 nucleotides matching TRBD1. The sample consisted of PBMCs or T cells enriched from blood (not recorded which). This sequence originates from a woman in her forties or fifties who had recovered from COVID-19. CDR3 loop: CASSPDRIYGYTF. The CDR3 region has the DNA TGTGCCAGCAGCCCGGACAGGATTTATGGCTACACCTTC.